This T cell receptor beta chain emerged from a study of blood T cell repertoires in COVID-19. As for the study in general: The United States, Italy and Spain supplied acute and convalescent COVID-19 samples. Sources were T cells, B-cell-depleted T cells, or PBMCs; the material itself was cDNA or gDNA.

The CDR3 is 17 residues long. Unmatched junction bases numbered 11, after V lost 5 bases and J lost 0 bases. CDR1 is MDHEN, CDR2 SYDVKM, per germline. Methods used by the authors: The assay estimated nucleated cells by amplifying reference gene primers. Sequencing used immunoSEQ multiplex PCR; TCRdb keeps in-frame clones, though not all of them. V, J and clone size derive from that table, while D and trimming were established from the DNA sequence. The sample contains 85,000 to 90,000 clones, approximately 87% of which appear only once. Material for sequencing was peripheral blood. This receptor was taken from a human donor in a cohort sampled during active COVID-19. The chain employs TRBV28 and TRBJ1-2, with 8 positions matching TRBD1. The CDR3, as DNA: TGTGCCAGCAGTCCTACTCTACGGACAGGGACTAACTATGGCTACACCTTC. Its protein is CASSPTLRTGTNYGYTF.